These 9 T cell receptor beta chains originate from one sample sequenced in a study of T-cell reconstitution after alpha-beta-depleted transplantation in children. Preparation of the TCRbeta library involved a method that used unique molecular identifiers. TCRdb reprocessed the PCR reads with MiXCR, giving one entry per CDR3 protein. The sample contains about 590,000 distinct CDR3 sequences, 13% of which appear only once. The input for sequencing was PBMCs, mostly from graft donor cells, taken 360 days after TCRalphabeta/CD19-depleted stem cell transplant. The source is a male patient younger than 18 who had a stem cell transplant for acute myeloid leukemia, so the T cells may come from the graft donor.

This clonotype was counted a few times. V usage is TRBV20-1 and J usage is TRBJ2-1; 11 nucleotides line up with TRBD2. The length of the CDR3 is 18 residues. Germline V gene sequence: CDR1 DFQATT, CDR2 SNEGSKA (reference sequence). V lost 6 bases and J lost 4; bases outside the gene matches: 17. Here the CDR3 reads CSAQTVLAGGLGYNEQFF. For the CDR3, the DNA is TGCAGTGCCCAAACGGTGCTAGCGGGAGGTTTGGGGTACAATGAGCAGTTCTTC.

In this sample, this clonotype turned up many times. V and J are TRBV20-1 and TRBJ2-5; TRBD1 or TRBD2 may be the D gene (5 bases each). The germline V gene encodes CDR1 DFQATT and CDR2 SNEGSKA (reference sequence). V gave up 7 bases and J gave up 4 bases, with 13 bases separating them. This CDR3 region has 12 residues. CDR3 nucleotides: TGCAGTGTCTACGGGGCGGGAGAGACCCAGTACTTC. Translation gives CSVYGAGETQYF.

Only a few counts were recorded for this clonotype. DNA for the CDR3: TGCAGTGCGAAAACAGGTTCTCCCTACGAGCAGTACTTC. This gives the protein CSAKTGSPYEQYF. The chain employs TRBV20-1 and TRBJ2-7; D perhaps matches TRBD1 (5 bases). This CDR3 region has 13 residues. The V gene's germline CDR1 is DFQATT and CDR2 SNEGSKA (reference sequence). The V end lost 6 bases, the J end lost 2 bases, and 14 bases lay between the germline ends.

This clonotype has at least ten counts. The chain uses TRBV12-3 or TRBV12-4 and TRBJ2-2; D call uncertain. The V gene lost 6 bases and the J gene lost 7 bases, with 9 bases spanning the gap. The CDR3 length is 12 residues. The CDR3 loop is CASRLLGGELFF. The CDR3 DNA reads TGTGCCAGCAGGCTATTGGGCGGGGAGCTGTTTTTT.

The rearrangement links TRBV7-8 to TRBJ2-2; D possibly corresponds to TRBD2 (5 bases). Germline V gives CDR1 SGHVS, CDR2 FQNEAQ. There are 17 residues in the CDR3. The V end lost 5 bases, the J end lost 2 bases, and 18 bases lay between the germline ends. As DNA, the CDR3 is TGTGCCAGCAGCAACCACCCCTGGCGGGTTAACACCGGGGAGCTGTTTTTT. Its protein product is CASSNHPWRVNTGELFF.

This chain joins TRBV5-5 and TRBJ2-7; 7 nucleotides match TRBD1. Trimming removed 0 bases from V and 2 bases from J; junction bases left unmatched: 5. The CDR3 is 15 residues long. Per the germline V gene, CDR1 is SGHKS and CDR2 is YYEKEE (reference sequence). CDR3 DNA sequence: TGTGCCAGCAGCTTGGTCCGGACAGGTCCCTACGAGCAGTACTTC. Its protein product is CASSLVRTGPYEQYF.

This clonotype was found once. The chain employs TRBV18 and TRBJ2-5, with 8 bases identical to TRBD2. Germline CDR1 is KGHSH and CDR2 is LQKENI. This CDR3 region has 14 residues. The trim removed 5 bases at V and 2 bases at J, leaving 4 bases unmatched. The CDR3 bases are TGTGCCAGCTCAGTCGGGAGGGTTCAAGAGACCCAGTACTTC. This sequence encodes CASSVGRVQETQYF.

The chain employs TRBV11-3 and TRBJ2-1; D is possibly TRBD1 or TRBD2 (6 bases each). V was cut by 3 bases and J by 5 bases, with 11 bases left in between. CDR1 and CDR2 from the germline V gene are SGHNT and YENEEA. The length of the CDR3 is 14 residues. In DNA, the CDR3 is TGTGCCAGCAGCTTTCGGGGGCTAAACAATGAGCAGTTCTTC. It specifies CASSFRGLNNEQFF.

J is TRBJ2-3 and V is TRBV20-1; D perhaps matches TRBD1 (5 bases). The V end was cut by 3 bases, the J end by 4 bases, with 11 bases between. The CDR3 spans 13 residues. CDR1 and CDR2 (germline): DFQATT, SNEGSKA (reference sequence). CDR3 DNA sequence: TGCAGTGCTAGGAAGGCAGGGTCAGATACGCAGTATTTT. It translates to CSARKAGSDTQYF.